The 10 T cell receptor beta chains presented below share a single source sample, sequenced in a study of naive and memory T cell subsets. The SP2 primer and nested alpha and beta constant region primers amplified ligated cDNA in four rounds. A single record per CDR3 protein comes from TCRdb applying MiXCR to the 5' RACE reads. The data contain 55,000 to 70,000 distinct CDR3 sequences, 7.2% of them singletons. The library had UMIs added by 3' ligation of an oligonucleotide to TCR cDNA. The receptors come from a male donor in good health.

This clonotype has a handful of counts. The chain has TRBV29-1 and TRBJ2-7, with unresolved D. Germline CDR1 SQVTM, CDR2 ANQGSEA. CDR3 length: 12 amino acids. V was cut by 6 bases and J by 3 bases, with 12 bases left in between. CDR3 bases: TGCAGCGTAGATGTTTCTGACTACGAGCAGTACTTC. Residues: CSVDVSDYEQYF.

V usage is TRBV19 and J usage is TRBJ2-3; 8 bases are shared with TRBD2. The CDR3 has 17 residues. After removal of 6 bases from V and 0 bases from J, the junction contained 11 bases not matched to a gene. In germline, CDR1 is LNHDA, CDR2 SQIVND (reference sequence). The CDR3: CASSFLTSAASTDTQYF. The CDR3 DNA sequence: TGTGCCAGTAGCTTCCTGACTAGCGCAGCCAGCACAGATACGCAGTATTTT.

The CDR3 nucleotides are TGCGCCAGCAGACTCATGGACGGTGGGAGCATTCAGTACTTC. Translating it yields CASRLMDGGSIQYF. V gene TRBV5-1 combines with J gene TRBJ2-4, with D perhaps TRBD2 (5 bases). Looked up from germline, CDR1 is SGHRS and CDR2 is YFSETQ. The ends were cut back, 5 bases at V and 9 bases at J, with 18 bases in the middle. The CDR3 extends over 14 amino acids.

There are many counts of this clonotype. V gene TRBV6-5 combines with J gene TRBJ1-2, with unresolved D. The ends were cut back, 5 bases at V and 3 bases at J, with 10 bases in the middle. The CDR3 has 13 residues. CDR1 is MNHEY, CDR2 SVGAGI, per germline. In DNA, the CDR3 is TGTGCCAGCAGTAAGACTTCTGACTATGGCTACACCTTC. Protein sequence: CASSKTSDYGYTF.

Many counts were recorded for this clonotype. The chain joins TRBV6-2 or TRBV6-3 to TRBJ2-3, with a possible D match to TRBD2 (6 bases). CDR3 length: 15 residues. V gave up 6 bases and J gave up 0 bases, with 13 bases separating them. Germline loops: CDR1 MNHEY, CDR2 SVGEGT. The CDR3 coding sequence is TGTGCCAGCAGATCCCTTCTAGCGAGCACAGATACGCAGTATTTT. Translating gives CASRSLLASTDTQYF.

The chain links TRBV2 to TRBJ2-7; TRBD2 aligns across 10 bases. The length of the CDR3 is 14 residues. The germline gives CDR1 SNHLY, CDR2 FYNNEI. Trimming cost V 6 bases and J 5 bases; bases outside gene matches: 7. The CDR3 DNA follows: TGTGCCAGCAGGTTAGGGACTAGCGTGGACGAGCAGTACTTC. As protein: CASRLGTSVDEQYF.

This clonotype was picked up many times. The rearrangement uses TRBV11-2 and TRBJ2-1, with 9 bases matching TRBD2. CDR3 length: 16 amino acids. The J segment lost 3 bases and the V segment lost 5 bases, leaving 8 bases of the junction unmatched. From germline, CDR1 is SGHAT and CDR2 FQNNGV. CDR3 sequence reads: CASSPGTSRNYNEQFF. The DNA of the CDR3 is TGTGCCAGCAGCCCCGGGACTAGCAGAAACTACAATGAGCAGTTCTTC.

The V call is TRBV13, the J call TRBJ1-1; 11 positions match TRBD1. J gave up 4 bases and V 3 bases, and 4 bases lay outside the gene matches. The germline V gene encodes CDR1 PRHDT and CDR2 FYEKMQ (reference sequence). The CDR3 length is 15 residues. In DNA form, the CDR3 reads TGTGCCAGCAGCTTTGAGGGGACAGGGGGCACTGAAGCTTTCTTT. Protein: CASSFEGTGGTEAFF. The full variable domain, rest sourced from reference TRBV13 and TRBJ1-1, is AAGVIQSPRHLIKEKRETATLKCYPIPRHDTVYWYQQGPGQDPQFLISFYEKMQSDKGSIPDRFSAQQFSDYHSELNMSSLELGDSALYFCASSFEGTGGTEAFFGQGTRLTVV.

The chain employs TRBV6-1 and TRBJ2-6; perhaps TRBD2 as D (6 bases). Germline CDR1 MNHNS, CDR2 SASEGT. V was pared by 7 bases and J by 4 bases, with 17 bases between. This CDR3 is 16 amino acids long. The CDR3 DNA reads TGTGCCAGCACCGAACTCCGGGGACTCGGGGCCAACGTCCTGACTTTC. This sequence encodes CASTELRGLGANVLTF.

The chain combines TRBV10-2 with TRBJ2-5; D is ambiguous. CDR3 length: 12 residues. Trimming pared 0 bases from V and 4 bases from J, leaving 3 bases between. Germline V gene lookup returns CDR1 WSHSY and CDR2 SAAADI. In DNA, the CDR3 is TGCGCCAGCAGTGAGTCAAGAGAGACCCAGTACTTC. Residues: CASSESRETQYF.